These 13 T cell receptor beta chains were sequenced from one sample in a study of blood T cell repertoires in COVID-19. Sequencing used immunoSEQ multiplex PCR; TCRdb keeps in-frame clones, though not all of them. The sample contains tens of thousands of clones, about 85% of which appear only once. Sequenced sample: peripheral blood. The receptor source for this set is a man in his 60s with acute or convalescent COVID-19.

The CDR3 is CASSYRGKAFF. CDR3 nucleotides: TGTGCCAGCAGTTACAGGGGGAAAGCTTTCTTT. The rearrangement joins TRBV12-3 or TRBV12-4 to TRBJ1-1; TRBD1 aligns across 8 bases. This CDR3 has 11 amino acids. The ends lost 4 bases at V and 9 bases at J; junction bases unmatched: 1.

This clone occurred once. V is TRBV7-6 and J is TRBJ1-5; 8 bases are a match to TRBD1. The CDR3 sequence is 15 residues long. CDR1 is SGHVS, CDR2 FNYEAQ, per germline. Losses at the gene ends were 1 base for V and 4 bases for J; bases not matched to a gene: 3. The CDR3 DNA follows: TGTGCCAGCAGCTTAGGGGACAGGCAAAATCAGCCCCAGCATTTT. It specifies CASSLGDRQNQPQHF.

The V and J genes are TRBV3-1 (or the pseudogene TRBV3-2) and TRBJ1-1; D is undetermined. This CDR3 is built from 15 residues. V was shortened by 1 base and J by 2 bases, with 11 bases between the two germline ends. Germline CDR1 is LGHDT and CDR2 is YNNKEL (reference sequence). The CDR3 region is CASSQVWRINTEAFF. The CDR3 coding sequence is TGTGCCAGCAGCCAAGTTTGGCGGATAAACACTGAAGCTTTCTTT.

The chain combines TRBV9 with TRBJ2-4; 10 bases line up with TRBD1. Trimming cost V 4 bases and J 6 bases; bases outside gene matches: 7. CDR1 SGDLS and CDR2 YYNGEE come from the germline V gene. The CDR3 totals 15 residues. CDR3 in DNA: TGTGCCAGCAGCCCCGGGACAGGGGCCCTAAACATTCAGTACTTC. Translated, it gives CASSPGTGALNIQYF.

V gene TRBV2 combines with J gene TRBJ2-7; D might be TRBD2 (6 bases). The CDR3 consists of 12 residues. Germline assignment: CDR1 SNHLY and CDR2 FYNNEI. V was shortened by 6 bases and J by 2 bases, with 8 bases between the two germline ends. Written as DNA, the CDR3 is TGTGCCAGCAGGGAGGGGACCTACGAGCAGTACTTC. It translates to CASREGTYEQYF.

The chain has TRBV5-4 and TRBJ2-2; 7 positions match TRBD2. V shed 2 bases, J shed 4 bases, and the junction held 8 bases outside the gene matches. This CDR3 has 16 residues. CDR1 is SGHNT, CDR2 YYREEE, per germline (reference sequence). Here the CDR3 DNA reads TGTGCCAGCAGCTTTGATCCGGGGGGAGGCACCGGGGAGCTGTTTTTT. It codes for CASSFDPGGGTGELFF.

The rearrangement joins TRBV25-1 to TRBJ1-1, with 10 bases that match TRBD1. Trimming removed 10 bases from V and 5 bases from J; junction bases left unmatched: 10. CDR3 length equals 14 residues. The germline V gene encodes CDR1 MGHDK and CDR2 SYGVNS. This CDR3 is CATGAGQGMTEAFF. The CDR3 bases are TGTGCCACCGGGGCGGGACAGGGGATGACTGAAGCTTTCTTT.

The rearrangement uses TRBV5-1 and TRBJ2-1; 9 bases match TRBD1. The germline CDR1 and CDR2 sequences are SGHRS and YFSETQ. This CDR3 contains 15 residues. Trimming removed 0 bases from V and 7 bases from J; junction bases left unmatched: 5. In DNA, the CDR3 is TGCGCCAGCAGCTTGGACAGGGGGCCGGGAAATGAGCAGTTCTTC. Protein product: CASSLDRGPGNEQFF.

The V call is TRBV27, the J call TRBJ2-7, with 8 bases aligning to TRBD1. The germline gives CDR1 MNHEY, CDR2 SMNVEV (reference sequence). V trimming: 0 bases; J trimming: 6 bases; junction bases outside the gene matches: 10. CDR3 size: 16 residues. The CDR3 sequence is CASSLSRTGMRTEQYF. DNA for the CDR3: TGTGCCAGCAGTTTATCCCGGACAGGGATGAGGACCGAGCAGTACTTC.

The rearrangement links TRBV11-3 to TRBJ2-1; the D is unclear. Trimming cost V 5 bases and J 0 bases, with 8 bases left between them. Germline V gives CDR1 SGHNT, CDR2 YENEEA. CDR3 size: 14 residues. CDR3 sequence reads: CASSEVHSYNEQFF. The CDR3 DNA follows: TGTGCCAGCAGCGAGGTACACTCCTACAATGAGCAGTTCTTC. Full variable domain (outside the CDR3, taken from reference TRBV11-3 and TRBJ2-1): EAGVVQSPRYKIIEKKQPVAFWCNPISGHNTLYWYLQNLGQGPELLIRYENEEAVDDSQLPKDRFSAERLKGVDSTLKIQPAELGDSAVYLCASSEVHSYNEQFFGPGTRLTVL.

V gene TRBV7-3 combines with J gene TRBJ1-6; TRBD1 aligns across 10 bases. The V and J ends lost 4 bases and 9 bases, in that order; junction bases with no gene match: 6. Germline V lookup: CDR1 SGHTA, CDR2 FQGTGA. The CDR3 contains 15 residues. The CDR3 is CASSSGTGAGSPLHF. The CDR3 nucleotides are TGTGCCAGCAGCTCAGGGACAGGGGCCGGTTCACCCCTCCACTTT.

The CDR3 here is CAWSGGSSNQPQHF. CDR3 nucleotide sequence: TGTGCCTGGAGTGGTGGCTCTAGCAATCAGCCCCAGCATTTT. The chain couples TRBV30 to TRBJ1-5; D unclear. Trimming took 1 base from V and 0 from J, leaving 7 bases between them. The germline gives CDR1 GTSNPN, CDR2 SVGIG (reference sequence). There are 14 residues in the CDR3.

The chain combines TRBV27 with TRBJ2-7; 7 bases map to TRBD1. CDR1 and CDR2 from the germline V gene are MNHEY and SMNVEV (reference sequence). The J segment lost 3 bases and the V segment lost 6 bases, leaving 8 bases of the junction unmatched. This CDR3 is built from 14 residues. The DNA for the CDR3 is TGTGCCAGCAGCCTACAGGGGCCTGGCTACGAGCAGTACTTC. Its protein product is CASSLQGPGYEQYF.